These 12 T cell receptor beta chains originate from one sample sequenced in a study of blood T cell repertoires in COVID-19. Sequencing was performed with immunoSEQ multiplex PCR; in TCRdb, only in-frame clones are kept and a portion is missing. The sample has around 200,000 clones; about 91% are singletons. The source material was PBMCs or T cells enriched from blood (not recorded which). All receptors come from a man between 18 and 29 years old with acute COVID-19.

The rearrangement joins TRBV4-1 to TRBJ1-5; 8 nucleotides align to TRBD1. The J segment lost 3 bases and the V segment lost 3 bases, leaving 7 bases of the junction unmatched. CDR1 MGHRA and CDR2 YSYEKL come from the germline V gene. The CDR3 contains 16 residues. CDR3 residues: CASSHHGQGNNQPQHF. DNA for the CDR3: TGCGCCAGCAGCCATCATGGACAGGGCAACAATCAGCCCCAGCATTTT.

The gene calls are TRBV7-2 and TRBJ2-7, with a possible D match to TRBD2 (6 bases). The V end lost 4 bases, the J end lost 3 bases, and 10 bases lay between the germline ends. CDR1 SGHTA and CDR2 FQGNSA come from the germline V gene. CDR3 length: 13 residues. CDR3 loop: CASSSGTFYEQYF. In DNA form, the CDR3 reads TGTGCCAGCAGCTCCGGGACTTTCTACGAGCAGTACTTC.

The CDR3 reads CASTGREGAKNIQYF. CDR3 sequence (DNA): TGTGCCAGCACAGGGCGGGAGGGAGCCAAAAACATTCAGTACTTC. The chain joins TRBV28 to TRBJ2-4; the match to TRBD2 covers 9 bases. V lost 7 bases and J lost 0; bases outside the gene matches: 4. Germline loops: CDR1 MDHEN, CDR2 SYDVKM. The CDR3 is made up of 15 amino acids.

The rearrangement uses TRBV7-9 and TRBJ1-1, with D perhaps TRBD1 (6 bases). The CDR3 totals 13 residues. Trimming left V 4 bases short and J 6 bases short, with 12 bases between. The germline V gene encodes CDR1 SEHNR and CDR2 FQNEAQ (reference sequence). CDR3 sequence: CASSWQGRAEAFF. CDR3 coding DNA: TGTGCCAGCAGCTGGCAGGGGCGTGCTGAAGCTTTCTTT.

J is TRBJ2-7 and V is TRBV4-1; 8 nucleotides line up with TRBD1. In germline, CDR1 is MGHRA, CDR2 YSYEKL. The CDR3 is 15 residues long. The trim removed 4 bases at V and 6 bases at J, leaving 11 bases unmatched. The CDR3 coding sequence is TGCGCCAGCAGCCCAGACGGACAGGGAACGGGCGAGCAGTACTTC. It encodes CASSPDGQGTGEQYF.

This clone was seen once. V and J are TRBV5-4 and TRBJ2-3, with TRBD1 as a possible D gene (6 bases). Between the trimmed V and J ends, which lost 4 bases and 1 base, there was a span of 10 bases. CDR1 is SGHNT and CDR2 is YYREEE in the germline V gene (reference sequence). This CDR3 is 14 amino acids long. This CDR3 reads CASSLDSGTDTQYF. Here the CDR3 DNA reads TGTGCCAGCAGCCTGGACAGTGGCACAGATACGCAGTATTTT. The complete variable domain, with remaining parts taken from reference TRBV5-4 and TRBJ2-3, reads ETGVTQSPTHLIKTRGQQVTLRCSSQSGHNTVSWYQQALGQGPQFIFQYYREEENGRGNFPPRFSGLQFPNYSSELNVNALELDDSALYLCASSLDSGTDTQYFGPGTRLTVL.

The chain is built from TRBV18 and TRBJ2-5, with 9 bases fitting TRBD1. The germline CDR1 and CDR2 sequences are KGHSH and LQKENI. The V gene end was trimmed by 5 bases and the J gene end by 2 bases; junction bases not matched to a gene: 6. There are 15 residues in the CDR3. The CDR3 region has the DNA TGTGCCAGCTCAGCAACCGGGACAGGGCAAGAGACCCAGTACTTC. The encoded protein is CASSATGTGQETQYF.

This chain links TRBV7-9 with TRBJ1-4; D unclear. V was cut by 3 bases and J by 0 bases, with 8 bases left in between. Per the germline V gene, CDR1 is SEHNR and CDR2 is FQNEAQ (reference sequence). The CDR3 totals 15 residues. CDR3 sequence reads: CASSFGFATNEKLFF. For the CDR3, the DNA is TGTGCCAGCAGCTTCGGGTTTGCAACTAATGAAAAACTGTTTTTT.

The chain combines TRBV28 with TRBJ1-5, with D perhaps matching TRBD1 (6 bases). The CDR3 length is 17 residues. Germline CDR1 MDHEN, CDR2 SYDVKM. V was trimmed by 3 bases and J by 2 bases, leaving 17 bases between them. CDR3: CASSFSYREKGNQPQHF. The CDR3 nucleotides read TGTGCCAGCAGTTTCTCATACAGGGAAAAGGGCAATCAGCCCCAGCATTTT.

The CDR3 sequence: CATSADGLNTEAFF. The CDR3 DNA follows: TGTGCCACCAGCGCAGACGGGTTGAACACTGAAGCTTTCTTT. The chain has TRBV24-1 and TRBJ1-1; D gene ambiguous. CDR3 length equals 14 residues. V lost 7 bases and J 0 bases, leaving 11 bases between the germline ends. Germline CDR1 KGHDR, CDR2 SFDVKD.

This chain joins TRBV4-1 and TRBJ1-4; possible D gene TRBD1, 6 bases. The CDR3 is made up of 18 amino acids. V was cut by 0 bases and J by 0 bases, with 14 bases left in between. Germline CDR1 and CDR2: MGHRA and YSYEKL. The chain's CDR3 is CASSQDTGRLATNEKLFF. CDR3 DNA sequence: TGCGCCAGCAGCCAAGATACAGGGCGGTTGGCAACTAATGAAAAACTGTTTTTT.

The chain combines TRBV19 with TRBJ1-1; a weak D match, TRBD1 (6 bases). The CDR3 is 13 amino acids. Between the trimmed V and J ends, which lost 6 bases and 4 bases, there was a span of 12 bases. Germline assignment: CDR1 LNHDA and CDR2 SQIVND (reference sequence). DNA for the CDR3: TGTGCCAGTAGACAGGGATCGGGCACTGAAGCTTTCTTT. Its translation is CASRQGSGTEAFF.